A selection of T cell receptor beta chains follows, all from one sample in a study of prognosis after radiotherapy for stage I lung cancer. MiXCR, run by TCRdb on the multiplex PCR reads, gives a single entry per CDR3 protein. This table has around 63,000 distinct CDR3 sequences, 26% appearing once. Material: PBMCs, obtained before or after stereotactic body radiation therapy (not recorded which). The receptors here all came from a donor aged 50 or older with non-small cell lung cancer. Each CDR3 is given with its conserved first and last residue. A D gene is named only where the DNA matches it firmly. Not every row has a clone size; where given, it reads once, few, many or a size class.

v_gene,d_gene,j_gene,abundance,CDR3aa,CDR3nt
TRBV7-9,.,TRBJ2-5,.,CASSSGCETQYF,TGTGCCAGCAGCTCAGGGTGCGAGACCCAATACTTC
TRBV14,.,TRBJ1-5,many,CASSQGKGQRSPAYGNQPQHF,TGTGCCAGCAGCCAAGGAAAAGGTCAGCGGAGCCCCGCTTATGGTAATCAGCCCCAGCATTTT
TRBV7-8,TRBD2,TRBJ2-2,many,CASSFRGGNTGELFF,TGTGCCAGCAGCTTTCGGGGGGGGAACACCGGGGAGCTGTTTTTT
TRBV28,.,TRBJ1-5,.,CASSSPSGAGSNEPKHF,TGTGCCAGCAGTTCCCCCTCCGGGGCAGGGAGCAATGAGCCCAAGCATTTT
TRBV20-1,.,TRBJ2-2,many,CSVSGTNTGELFF,TGCAGCGTATCAGGAACGAACACCGGGGAGCTGTTTTTT
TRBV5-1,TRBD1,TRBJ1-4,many,CASSLGQGLPNEKLFF,TGCGCCAGCAGCTTGGGACAGGGTTTGCCTAATGAAAAACTGTTTTTT
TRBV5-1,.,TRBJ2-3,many,CASSYRGRTTSTDTQYF,TGCGCCAGCAGCTACCGGGGGCGAACTACTAGCACAGATACGCAGTATTTT
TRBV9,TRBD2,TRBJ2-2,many,CASSVRPGGPSGELFF,TGTGCCAGCAGCGTGCGACCGGGGGGGCCATCCGGGGAGCTGTTTTTT
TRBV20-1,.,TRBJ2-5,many,CSASWRETQYF,TGCAGTGCTAGCTGGAGGGAGACCCAGTACTTC
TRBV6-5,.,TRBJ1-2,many,CASSYLEHPANYGYTF,TGTGCCAGCAGTTACCTAGAACACCCCGCTAACTATGGCTACACCTTC
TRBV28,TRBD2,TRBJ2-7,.,CASSRDMGRVVYEQYF,TGTGCCAGCAGCCGAGATATGGGGAGGGTGGTCTACGAGCAGTACTTC
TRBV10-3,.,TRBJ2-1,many,CAISELDGRSYNEQFF,TGTGCCATCAGTGAGTTGGACGGGAGATCCTACAATGAGCAGTTCTTC
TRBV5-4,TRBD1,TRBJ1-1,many,CASSQQGKDEAFF,TGTGCCAGCAGCCAACAGGGGAAGGATGAAGCTTTCTTT
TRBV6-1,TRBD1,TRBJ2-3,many,CASSTGQGGATQYF,TGTGCCAGCAGTACCGGACAGGGAGGAGCGACGCAGTATTTT
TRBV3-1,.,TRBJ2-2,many,CASSHGGRELFF,TGTGCCAGCAGCCACGGGGGCCGGGAGCTGTTTTTT
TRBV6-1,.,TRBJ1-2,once,CASSEARGHIDGYTF,TGTGCCAGCAGTGAAGCACGGGGGCACATCGATGGCTACACCTTC
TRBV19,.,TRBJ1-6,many,CASSIGRQINSPLHF,TGTGCCAGTAGTATAGGCCGGCAGATCAATTCACCCCTCCACTTT
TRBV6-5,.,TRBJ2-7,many,CASSYVRGPYEQYF,TGTGCCAGCAGTTACGTCCGGGGCCCCTACGAGCAGTACTTC
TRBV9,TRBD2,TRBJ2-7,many,CASSISGGAYEQYF,TGTGCCAGCAGCATTAGCGGGGGGGCGTACGAGCAGTACTTC
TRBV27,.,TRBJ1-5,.,CASKIDSRGPQRF,TGTGCCAGCAAGATAGACAGCCGAGGGCCCCAGCGTTTT
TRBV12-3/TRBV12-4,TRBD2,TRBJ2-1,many,CASSLGLAGGRSTEQFF,TGTGCCAGCAGTTTAGGACTAGCGGGGGGGCGGTCCACTGAGCAGTTCTTC
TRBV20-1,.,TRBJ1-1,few,CSARDGLRGTNTEAFF,TGCAGTGCTAGAGACGGCCTTCGAGGAACGAACACTGAAGCTTTCTTT
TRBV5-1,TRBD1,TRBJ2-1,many,CASTFLPEQGPSNEQFF,TGCGCCAGCACCTTTCTCCCGGAACAGGGGCCATCGAATGAGCAGTTCTTC
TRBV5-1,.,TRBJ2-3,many,CASSKGTPVGDTQYF,TGCGCCAGCAGCAAAGGGACTCCCGTCGGAGATACGCAGTATTTT
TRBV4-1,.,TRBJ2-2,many,CASSQVDMGLLGGELFF,TGCGCCAGCAGCCAAGTTGATATGGGACTCCTTGGGGGGGAGCTGTTTTTT
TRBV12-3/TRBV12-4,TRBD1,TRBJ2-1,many,CASSRRAGTDYNEQFF,TGTGCCAGCAGCCGCCGAGCCGGGACAGACTACAATGAGCAGTTCTTC
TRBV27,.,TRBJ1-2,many,CASSSQGAGYGYTF,TGTGCCAGCAGTTCTCAGGGTGCGGGCTATGGCTACACCTTC
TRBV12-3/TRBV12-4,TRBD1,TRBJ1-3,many,CASSGTGAGGNTIYF,TGTGCCAGCAGTGGGACAGGGGCTGGCGGAAACACCATATATTTT
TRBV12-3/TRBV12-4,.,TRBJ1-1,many,CASSLAEGGEAFF,TGTGCCAGCAGTCTTGCGGAGGGGGGTGAAGCTTTCTTT
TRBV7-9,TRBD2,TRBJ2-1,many,CASSRQRGGSNEQFF,TGTGCCAGCAGCCGACAGCGGGGCGGGTCCAATGAGCAGTTCTTC
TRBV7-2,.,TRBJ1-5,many,CASSFSREGNQPQHF,TGTGCCAGCAGCTTCTCCAGGGAAGGAAATCAGCCCCAGCATTTT
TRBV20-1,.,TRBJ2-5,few,CSARDGNSQETQYF,TGCAGTGCTAGAGATGGCAACAGCCAAGAGACCCAGTACTTC
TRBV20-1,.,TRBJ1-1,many,CSARIMLSNTEAFF,TGCAGTGCTAGAATTATGTTAAGTAACACTGAAGCTTTCTTT
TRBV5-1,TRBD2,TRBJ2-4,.,CASSLKESGGLAKNIQYF,TGCGCCAGCAGCTTGAAGGAGAGCGGGGGGCTAGCCAAAAACATTCAGTACTTC
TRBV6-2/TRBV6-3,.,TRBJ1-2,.,CASSSLHANYGYTF,TGTGCCAGTAGTAGCCTGCACGCTAACTATGGCTACACCTTC
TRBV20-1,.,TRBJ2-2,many,CSARVQGRTGELFF,TGCAGTGCTAGGGTCCAAGGCCGTACCGGGGAGCTGTTTTTT
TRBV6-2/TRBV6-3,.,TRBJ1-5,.,CASSYGSVKNQPQHF,TGTGCCAGCAGTTATGGCAGTGTTAAAAATCAGCCCCAGCATTTT
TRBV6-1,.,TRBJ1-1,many,CASSGSRYMNTEAFF,TGTGCCAGCAGTGGTTCCAGGTATATGAACACTGAAGCTTTCTTT
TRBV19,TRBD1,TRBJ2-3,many,CASSTTGTVTDTQYF,TGTGCCAGTAGTACCACCGGGACAGTCACAGATACGCAGTATTTT
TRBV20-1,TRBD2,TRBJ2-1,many,CSAPSGTSMDNEQFF,TGCAGTGCTCCCTCCGGGACTAGCATGGACAATGAGCAGTTCTTC
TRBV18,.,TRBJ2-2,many,CASADGYTGELFF,TGTGCCAGCGCGGACGGATACACCGGGGAGCTGTTTTTT
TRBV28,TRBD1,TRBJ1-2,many,CASSSQGSFYGYTF,TGTGCCAGCAGTTCACAGGGGAGTTTCTATGGCTACACCTTC
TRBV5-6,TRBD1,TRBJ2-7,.,CASSAWDRGRYEQYF,TGTGCCAGCAGCGCCTGGGACAGGGGACGCTACGAGCAGTACTTC
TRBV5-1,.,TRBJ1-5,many,CASSLAGGNQPQHF,TGCGCCAGCAGCTTGGCCGGGGGGAATCAGCCCCAGCATTTT